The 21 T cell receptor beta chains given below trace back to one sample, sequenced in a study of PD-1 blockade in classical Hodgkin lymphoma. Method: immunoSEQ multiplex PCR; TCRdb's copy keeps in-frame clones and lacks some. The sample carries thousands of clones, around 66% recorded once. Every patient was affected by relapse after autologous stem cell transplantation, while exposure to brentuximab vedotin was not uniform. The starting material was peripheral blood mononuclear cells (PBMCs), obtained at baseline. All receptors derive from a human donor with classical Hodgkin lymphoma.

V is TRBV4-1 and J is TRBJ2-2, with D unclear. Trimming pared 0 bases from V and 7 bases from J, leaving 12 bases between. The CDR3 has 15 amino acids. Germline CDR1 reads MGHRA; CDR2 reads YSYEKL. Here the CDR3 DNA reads TGCGCCAGCAGCCAAGACTTGGTGACCGGCGGGGAGCTGTTTTTT. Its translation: CASSQDLVTGGELFF.

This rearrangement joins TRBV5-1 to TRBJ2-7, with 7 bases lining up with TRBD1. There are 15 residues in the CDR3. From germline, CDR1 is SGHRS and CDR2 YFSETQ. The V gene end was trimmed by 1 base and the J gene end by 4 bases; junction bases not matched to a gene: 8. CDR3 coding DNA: TGCGCCAGCAGCTTGTCAGGGGACAGAAGTTACGAGCAGTACTTC. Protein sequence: CASSLSGDRSYEQYF.

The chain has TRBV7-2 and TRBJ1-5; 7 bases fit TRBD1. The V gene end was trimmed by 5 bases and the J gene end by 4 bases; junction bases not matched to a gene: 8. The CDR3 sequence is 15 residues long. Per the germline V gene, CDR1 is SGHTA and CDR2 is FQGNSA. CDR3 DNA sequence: TGTGCCAGCAGCCCCGGAGGGGGCAGGAATCAGCCCCAGCATTTT. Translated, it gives CASSPGGGRNQPQHF.

The CDR3 loop is CASGTAANYGYTF. In nucleotides, the CDR3 is TGTGCCAGCGGGACAGCGGCGAACTATGGCTACACCTTC. This rearrangement joins TRBV19 to TRBJ1-2; 7 bases are a match to TRBD1. V was pared by 9 bases and J by 2 bases, with 6 bases of the junction left unmatched. The CDR3 spans 13 residues. Per the germline V gene, CDR1 is LNHDA and CDR2 is SQIVND (reference sequence).

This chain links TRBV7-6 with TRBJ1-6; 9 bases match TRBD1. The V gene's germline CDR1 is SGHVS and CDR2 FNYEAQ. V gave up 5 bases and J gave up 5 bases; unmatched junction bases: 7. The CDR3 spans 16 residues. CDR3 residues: CASSTGQGGHNSPLHF. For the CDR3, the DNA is TGTGCCAGCAGCACGGGACAGGGCGGGCATAATTCACCCCTCCACTTT.

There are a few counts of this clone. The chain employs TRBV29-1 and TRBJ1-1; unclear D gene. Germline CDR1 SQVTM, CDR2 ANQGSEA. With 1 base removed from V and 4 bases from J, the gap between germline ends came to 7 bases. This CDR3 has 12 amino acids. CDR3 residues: CSVEGGGTEAFF. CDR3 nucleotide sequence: TGCAGCGTTGAAGGGGGTGGCACTGAAGCTTTCTTT. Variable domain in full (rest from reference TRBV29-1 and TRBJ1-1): SAVISQKPSRDICQRGTSLTIQCQVDSQVTMMFWYRQQPGQSLTLIATANQGSEATYESGFVIDKFPISRPNLTFSTLTVSNMSPEDSSIYLCSVEGGGTEAFFGQGTRLTVV.

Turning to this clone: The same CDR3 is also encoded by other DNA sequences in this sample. CDR3: CASSQQAGTGGYGYTF. CDR3 coding DNA: TGTGCCAGCAGCCAACAAGCCGGGACAGGGGGCTATGGCTACACCTTC. The V call is TRBV7-9, the J call TRBJ1-2, with 11 bases fitting TRBD1. Per the germline V gene, CDR1 is SEHNR and CDR2 is FQNEAQ (reference sequence). This CDR3 has 16 amino acids. J gave up 4 bases and V 5 bases, and 9 bases lay outside the gene matches.

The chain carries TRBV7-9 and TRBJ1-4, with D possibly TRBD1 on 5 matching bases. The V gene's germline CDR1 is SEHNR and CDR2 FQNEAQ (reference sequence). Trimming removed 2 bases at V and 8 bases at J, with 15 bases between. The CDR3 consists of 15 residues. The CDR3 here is CASSLTRTPREKLFF. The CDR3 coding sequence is TGTGCCAGCAGCTTAACCCGGACACCAAGGGAAAAACTGTTTTTT.

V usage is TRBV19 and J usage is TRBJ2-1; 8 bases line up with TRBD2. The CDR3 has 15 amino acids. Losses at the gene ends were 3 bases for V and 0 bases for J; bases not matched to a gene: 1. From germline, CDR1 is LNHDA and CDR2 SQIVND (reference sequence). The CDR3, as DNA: TGTGCCAGTAGTATGAGCGGGGGCTCCTACAATGAGCAGTTCTTC. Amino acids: CASSMSGGSYNEQFF.

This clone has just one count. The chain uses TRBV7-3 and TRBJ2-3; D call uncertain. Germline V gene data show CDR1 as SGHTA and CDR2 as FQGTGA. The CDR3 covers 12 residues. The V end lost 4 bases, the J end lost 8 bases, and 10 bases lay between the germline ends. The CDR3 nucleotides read TGTGCCAGCAGCTCCCGGGTCGGTACGCAGTATTTT. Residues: CASSSRVGTQYF.

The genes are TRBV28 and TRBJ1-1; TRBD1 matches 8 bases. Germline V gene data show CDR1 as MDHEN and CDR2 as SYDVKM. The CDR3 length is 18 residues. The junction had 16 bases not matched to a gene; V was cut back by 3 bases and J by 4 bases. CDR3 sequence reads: CASSLPRQGRRLGTEAFF. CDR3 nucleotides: TGTGCCAGCAGTTTGCCCCGACAGGGGAGGAGACTGGGCACTGAAGCTTTCTTT. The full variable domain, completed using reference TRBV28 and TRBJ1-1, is DVKVTQSSRYLVKRTGEKVFLECVQDMDHENMFWYRQDPGLGLRLIYFSYDVKMKEKGDIPEGYSVSREKKERFSLILESASTNQTSMYLCASSLPRQGRRLGTEAFFGQGTRLTVV.

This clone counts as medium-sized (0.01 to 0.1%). CDR3 protein: CASSSYSSGNTGELFF. CDR3 DNA sequence: TGTGCCAGCAGCTCCTATAGCAGCGGGAACACCGGGGAGCTGTTTTTT. The chain recombines TRBV5-4 with TRBJ2-2, with a possible D match to TRBD2 (5 bases). Germline CDR1 and CDR2: SGHNT and YYREEE (reference sequence). This CDR3 has 16 amino acids. Trimming took 3 bases from V and 1 from J, leaving 13 bases between them.

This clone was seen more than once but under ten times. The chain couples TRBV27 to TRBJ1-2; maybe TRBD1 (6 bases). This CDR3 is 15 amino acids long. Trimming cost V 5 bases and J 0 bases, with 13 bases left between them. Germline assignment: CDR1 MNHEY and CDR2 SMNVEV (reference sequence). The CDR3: CASSIRQDANYGYTF. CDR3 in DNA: TGTGCCAGCAGTATCCGACAGGATGCTAACTATGGCTACACCTTC.

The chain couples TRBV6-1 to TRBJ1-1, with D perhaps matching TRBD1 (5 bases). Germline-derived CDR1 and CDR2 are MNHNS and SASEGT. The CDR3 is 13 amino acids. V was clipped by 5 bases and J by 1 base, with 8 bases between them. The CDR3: CASSHQGNTEAFF. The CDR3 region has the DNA TGTGCCAGCAGTCACCAGGGGAACACTGAAGCTTTCTTT.

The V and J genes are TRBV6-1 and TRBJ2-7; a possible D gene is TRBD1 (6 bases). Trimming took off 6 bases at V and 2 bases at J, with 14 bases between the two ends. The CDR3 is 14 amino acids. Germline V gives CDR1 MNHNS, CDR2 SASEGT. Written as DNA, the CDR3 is TGTGCCAGCAGACTTAGACAGGCTACCTACGAGCAGTACTTC. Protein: CASRLRQATYEQYF.

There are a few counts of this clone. CDR3 amino acids: CASSIEGLSGANVLTF. The CDR3 coding sequence is TGTGCCAGTAGTATAGAAGGGCTCTCTGGGGCCAACGTCCTGACTTTC. This chain links TRBV19 with TRBJ2-6; no definite D call. The CDR3 sequence is 16 residues long. Trimming removed 0 bases from V and 0 bases from J, with 6 bases in between. Germline V gives CDR1 LNHDA, CDR2 SQIVND (reference sequence).

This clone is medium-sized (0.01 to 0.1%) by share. DNA for the CDR3: TGTGCCAGCAGCTTTGACCAGAGATTGAACACTGAAGCTTTCTTT. Translation: CASSFDQRLNTEAFF. The rearrangement uses TRBV7-9 and TRBJ1-1, with D unclear. CDR3 length: 15 residues. Trimming stripped 3 bases from V and 0 bases from J, with 11 bases between. Germline V gene lookup returns CDR1 SEHNR and CDR2 FQNEAQ (reference sequence).

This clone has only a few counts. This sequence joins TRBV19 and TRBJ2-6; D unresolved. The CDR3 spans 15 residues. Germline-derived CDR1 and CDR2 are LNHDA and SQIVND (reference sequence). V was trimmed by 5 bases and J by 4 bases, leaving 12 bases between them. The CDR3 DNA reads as TGTGCCAGTAGTTCGGTCCTCATCGGGGCCAACGTCCTGACTTTC. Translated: CASSSVLIGANVLTF.

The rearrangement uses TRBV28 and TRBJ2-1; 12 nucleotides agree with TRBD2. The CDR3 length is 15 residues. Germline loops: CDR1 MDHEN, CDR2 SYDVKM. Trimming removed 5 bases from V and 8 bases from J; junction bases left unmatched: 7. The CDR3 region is CASSPPSSGRDEQFF. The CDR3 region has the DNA TGTGCCAGCAGTCCGCCGTCTAGCGGGAGGGATGAGCAGTTCTTC. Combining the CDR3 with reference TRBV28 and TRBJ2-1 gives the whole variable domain DVKVTQSSRYLVKRTGEKVFLECVQDMDHENMFWYRQDPGLGLRLIYFSYDVKMKEKGDIPEGYSVSREKKERFSLILESASTNQTSMYLCASSPPSSGRDEQFFGPGTRLTVL.

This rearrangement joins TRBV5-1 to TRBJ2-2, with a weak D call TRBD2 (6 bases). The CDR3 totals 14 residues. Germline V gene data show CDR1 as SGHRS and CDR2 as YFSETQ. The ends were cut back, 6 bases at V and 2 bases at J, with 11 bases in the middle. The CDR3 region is CASNTGGNTGELFF. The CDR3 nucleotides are TGCGCCAGCAATACCGGGGGTAACACCGGGGAGCTGTTTTTT.

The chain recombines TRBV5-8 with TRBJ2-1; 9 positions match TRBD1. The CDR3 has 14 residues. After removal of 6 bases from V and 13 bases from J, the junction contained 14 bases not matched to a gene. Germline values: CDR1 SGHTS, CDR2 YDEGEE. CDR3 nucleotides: TGTGCCAGCAACGAAGGACAGGGGCGGAACCAACAGTTCTTC. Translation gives CASNEGQGRNQQFF.